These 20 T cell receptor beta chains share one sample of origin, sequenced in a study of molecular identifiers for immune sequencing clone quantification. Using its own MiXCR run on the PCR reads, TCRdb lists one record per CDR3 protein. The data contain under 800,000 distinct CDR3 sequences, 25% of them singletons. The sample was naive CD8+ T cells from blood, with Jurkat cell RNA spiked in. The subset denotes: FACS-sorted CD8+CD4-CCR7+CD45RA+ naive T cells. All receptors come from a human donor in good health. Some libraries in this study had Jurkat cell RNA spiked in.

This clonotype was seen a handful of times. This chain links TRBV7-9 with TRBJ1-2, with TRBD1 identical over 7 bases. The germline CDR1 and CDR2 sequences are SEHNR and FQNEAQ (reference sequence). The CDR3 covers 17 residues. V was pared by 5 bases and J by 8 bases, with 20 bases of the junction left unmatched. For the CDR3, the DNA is TGTGCCAGCAGCCCTCAGGGGGGGGCAGGAAACCAATGGGGCTACACCTTC. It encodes CASSPQGGAGNQWGYTF.

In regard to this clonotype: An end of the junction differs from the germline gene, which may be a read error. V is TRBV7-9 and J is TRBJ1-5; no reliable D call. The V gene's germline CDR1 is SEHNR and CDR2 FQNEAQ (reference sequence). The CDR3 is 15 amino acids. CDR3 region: CASSDGRAPPQPPHF. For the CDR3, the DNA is TGTGCCAGCAGCGACGGTCGGGCCCCCCCCCAGCCCCCGCATTTT.

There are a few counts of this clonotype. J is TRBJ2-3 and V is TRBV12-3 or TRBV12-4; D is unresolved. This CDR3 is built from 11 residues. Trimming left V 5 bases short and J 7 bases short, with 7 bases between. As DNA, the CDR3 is TGTGCCAGCAGTCTAGTCAATACGCAGTATTTT. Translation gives CASSLVNTQYF.

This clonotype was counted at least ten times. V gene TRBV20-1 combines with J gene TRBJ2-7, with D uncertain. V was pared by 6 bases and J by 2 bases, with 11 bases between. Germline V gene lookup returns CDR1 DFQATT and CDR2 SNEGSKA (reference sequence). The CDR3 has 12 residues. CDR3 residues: CSARTVTYEQYF. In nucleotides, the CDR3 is TGCAGTGCCCGGACCGTGACCTACGAGCAGTACTTC.

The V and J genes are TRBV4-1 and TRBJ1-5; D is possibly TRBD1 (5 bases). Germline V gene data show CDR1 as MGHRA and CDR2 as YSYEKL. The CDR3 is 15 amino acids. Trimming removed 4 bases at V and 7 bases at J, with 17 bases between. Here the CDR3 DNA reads TGCGCCAGCAGCCGAGATGAAAGGGGCGCGCAGCCCCAGCATTTT. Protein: CASSRDERGAQPQHF.

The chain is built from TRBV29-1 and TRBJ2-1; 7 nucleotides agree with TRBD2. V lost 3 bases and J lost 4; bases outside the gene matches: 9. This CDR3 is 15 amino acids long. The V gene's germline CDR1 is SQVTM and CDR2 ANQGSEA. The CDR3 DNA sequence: TGCAGCGTTGAGAACGGGAGGATTGGATACAATGAGCAGTTCTTC. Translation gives CSVENGRIGYNEQFF.

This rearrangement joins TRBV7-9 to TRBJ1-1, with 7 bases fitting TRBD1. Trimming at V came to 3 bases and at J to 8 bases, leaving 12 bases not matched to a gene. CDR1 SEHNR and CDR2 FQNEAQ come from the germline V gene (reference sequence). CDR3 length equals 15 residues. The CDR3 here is CASSFPLGQRIEAFF. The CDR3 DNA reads TGTGCCAGCAGCTTCCCCTTGGGACAGAGGATCGAAGCTTTCTTT.

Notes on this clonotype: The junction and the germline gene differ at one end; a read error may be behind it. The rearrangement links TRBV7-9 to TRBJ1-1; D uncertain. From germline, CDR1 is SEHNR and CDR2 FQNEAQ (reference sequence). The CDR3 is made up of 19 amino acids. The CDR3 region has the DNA TGTACCAGCAGCTTACAACTGGCAAGACGAGTCGGGTTAGGCACTGAAGCTTTCTTT. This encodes CTSSLQLARRVGLGTEAFF. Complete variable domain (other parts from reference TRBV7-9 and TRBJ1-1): DTGVSQNPRHKITKRGQNVTFRCDPISEHNRLYWYRQTLGQGPEFLTYFQNEAQLEKSRLLSDRFSAERPKGSFSTLEIQRTEQGDSAMYLCTSSLQLARRVGLGTEAFFGQGTRLTVV.

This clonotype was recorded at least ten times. The CDR3 coding sequence is TGCGCCAGCAGCCAAGCCCCGAACTACGCAGGGCCCCAGCATTTT. Its translation: CASSQAPNYAGPQHF. The chain uses TRBV4-1 and TRBJ1-5; D remains ambiguous. Per the germline V gene, CDR1 is MGHRA and CDR2 is YSYEKL. This CDR3 has 15 amino acids. Trimming removed 1 base from V and 9 bases from J, with 16 bases in between.

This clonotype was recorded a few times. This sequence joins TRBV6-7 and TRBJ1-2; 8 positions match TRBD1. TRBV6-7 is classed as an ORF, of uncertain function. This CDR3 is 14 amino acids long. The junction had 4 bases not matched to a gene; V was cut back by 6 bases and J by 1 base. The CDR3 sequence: CASSSDRGNYGYTF. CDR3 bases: TGTGCCAGCAGCTCAGACAGGGGTAACTATGGCTACACCTTC.

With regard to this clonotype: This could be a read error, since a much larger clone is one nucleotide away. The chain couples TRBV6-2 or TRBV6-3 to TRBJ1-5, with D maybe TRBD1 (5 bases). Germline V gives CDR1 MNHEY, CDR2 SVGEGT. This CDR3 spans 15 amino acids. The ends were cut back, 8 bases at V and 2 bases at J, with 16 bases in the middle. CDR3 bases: TGTGCCAGCGCCACCCGGGGGTACGGCAATCAGCCCCAGCATTTT. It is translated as CASATRGYGNQPQHF.

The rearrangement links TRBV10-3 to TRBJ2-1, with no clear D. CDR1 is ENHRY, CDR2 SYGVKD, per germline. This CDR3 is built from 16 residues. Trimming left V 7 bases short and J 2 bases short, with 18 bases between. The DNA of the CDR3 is TGTGCCATCAACCCCGGGCCTAGTGTTGCCTACAATGAGCAGTTCTTC. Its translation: CAINPGPSVAYNEQFF.

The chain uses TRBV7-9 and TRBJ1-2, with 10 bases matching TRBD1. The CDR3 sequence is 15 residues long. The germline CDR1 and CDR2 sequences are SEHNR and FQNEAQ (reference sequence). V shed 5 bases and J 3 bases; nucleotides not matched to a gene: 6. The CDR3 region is CASSNRDRGDYGYTF. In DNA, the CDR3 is TGTGCCAGCAGCAACCGGGACAGGGGTGACTATGGCTACACCTTC.

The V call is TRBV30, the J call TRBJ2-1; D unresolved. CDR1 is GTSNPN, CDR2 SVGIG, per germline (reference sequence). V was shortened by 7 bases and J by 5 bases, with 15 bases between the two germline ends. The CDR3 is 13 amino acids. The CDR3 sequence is CAFLPDGNNEQFF. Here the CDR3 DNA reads TGTGCCTTTCTCCCAGATGGGAACAATGAGCAGTTCTTC.

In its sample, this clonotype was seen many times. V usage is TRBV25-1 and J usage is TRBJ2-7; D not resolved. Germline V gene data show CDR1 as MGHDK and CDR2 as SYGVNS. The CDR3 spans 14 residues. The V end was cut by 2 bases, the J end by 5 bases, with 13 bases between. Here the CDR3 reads CASSEVVGTDEQYF. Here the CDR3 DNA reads TGTGCCAGCAGTGAAGTGGTAGGTACCGACGAGCAGTACTTC.

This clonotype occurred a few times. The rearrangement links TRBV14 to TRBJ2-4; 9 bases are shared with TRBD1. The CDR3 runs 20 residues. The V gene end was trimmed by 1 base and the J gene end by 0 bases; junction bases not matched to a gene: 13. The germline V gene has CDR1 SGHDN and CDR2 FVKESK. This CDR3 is CASSQAWDREGILAKNIQYF. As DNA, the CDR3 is TGTGCCAGCAGCCAAGCGTGGGACAGGGAAGGGATCCTAGCCAAAAACATTCAGTACTTC.

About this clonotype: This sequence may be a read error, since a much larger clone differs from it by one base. The CDR3 protein is CASSQVAGRSTDTQYF. The CDR3 DNA is TGCGCCAGCAGCCAAGTCGCGGGCCGCAGCACAGATACGCAGTATTTT. The chain combines TRBV4-3 with TRBJ2-3; D possibly corresponds to TRBD2 (5 bases). V lost 1 base to trimming and J lost 0 bases, with 11 bases between them. Germline V gives CDR1 LGHNA, CDR2 YSLEER. The CDR3 sequence is 16 residues long.

The CDR3 DNA is TGCAGTGCTAACCGTAGGGCAGGGGAGATCCAAGAGACCCAGTACTTC. Its translation is CSANRRAGEIQETQYF. The chain combines TRBV20-1 with TRBJ2-5; D perhaps matches TRBD1 (6 bases). The CDR3 loop spans 16 amino acids. V lost 4 bases and J 1 base, leaving 19 bases between the germline ends. The germline V gene encodes CDR1 DFQATT and CDR2 SNEGSKA (reference sequence).

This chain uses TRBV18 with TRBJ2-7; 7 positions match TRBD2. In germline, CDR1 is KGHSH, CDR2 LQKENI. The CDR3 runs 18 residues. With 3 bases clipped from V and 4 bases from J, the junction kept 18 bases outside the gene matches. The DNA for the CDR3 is TGTGCCAGCTCACCTGCAATGATAAGCGGGGCATATTATTACGAGCAGTACTTC. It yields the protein CASSPAMISGAYYYEQYF.

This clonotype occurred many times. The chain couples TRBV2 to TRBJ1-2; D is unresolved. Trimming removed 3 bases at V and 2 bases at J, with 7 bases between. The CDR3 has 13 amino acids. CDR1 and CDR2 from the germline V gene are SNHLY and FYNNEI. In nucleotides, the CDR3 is TGTGCCAGCAGTGATTCGGCAAACTATGGCTACACCTTC. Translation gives CASSDSANYGYTF.